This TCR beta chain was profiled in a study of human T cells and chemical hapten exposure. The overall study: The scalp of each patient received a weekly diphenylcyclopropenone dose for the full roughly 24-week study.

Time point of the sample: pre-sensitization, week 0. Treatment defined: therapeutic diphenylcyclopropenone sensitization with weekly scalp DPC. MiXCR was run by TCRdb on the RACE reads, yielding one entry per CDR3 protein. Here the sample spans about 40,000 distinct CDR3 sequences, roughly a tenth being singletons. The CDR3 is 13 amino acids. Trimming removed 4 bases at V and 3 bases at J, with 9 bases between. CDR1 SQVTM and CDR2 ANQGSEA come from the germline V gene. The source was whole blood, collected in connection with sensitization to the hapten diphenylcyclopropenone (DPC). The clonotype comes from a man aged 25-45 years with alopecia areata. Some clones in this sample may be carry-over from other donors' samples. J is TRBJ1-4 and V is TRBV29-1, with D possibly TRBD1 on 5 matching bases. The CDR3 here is CSVVGEANEKLFF. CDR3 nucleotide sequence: TGCAGCGTTGTGGGGGAAGCTAATGAAAAACTGTTTTTT.